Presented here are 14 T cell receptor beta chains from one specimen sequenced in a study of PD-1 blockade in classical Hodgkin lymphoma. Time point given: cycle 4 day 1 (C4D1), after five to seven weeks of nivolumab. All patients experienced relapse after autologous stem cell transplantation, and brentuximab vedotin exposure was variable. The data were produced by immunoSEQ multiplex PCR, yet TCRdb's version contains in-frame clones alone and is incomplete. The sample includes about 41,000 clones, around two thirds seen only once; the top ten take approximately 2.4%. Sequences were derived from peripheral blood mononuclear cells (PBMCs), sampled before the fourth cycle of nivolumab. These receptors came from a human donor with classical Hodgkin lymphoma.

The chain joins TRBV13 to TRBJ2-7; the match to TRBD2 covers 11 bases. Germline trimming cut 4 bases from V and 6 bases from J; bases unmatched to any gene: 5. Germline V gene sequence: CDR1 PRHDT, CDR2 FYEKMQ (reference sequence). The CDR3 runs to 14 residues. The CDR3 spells CASSSVAGGLEQYF. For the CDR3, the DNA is TGTGCCAGCAGCTCCGTAGCGGGGGGGCTCGAGCAGTACTTC.

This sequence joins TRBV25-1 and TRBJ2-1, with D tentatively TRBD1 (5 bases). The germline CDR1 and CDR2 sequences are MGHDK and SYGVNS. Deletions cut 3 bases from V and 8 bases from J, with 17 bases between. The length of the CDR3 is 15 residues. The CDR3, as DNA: TGTGCCAGCAGTGAGTTCGAGTCAGGGTGGTATGAGCAGTTCTTC. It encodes CASSEFESGWYEQFF.

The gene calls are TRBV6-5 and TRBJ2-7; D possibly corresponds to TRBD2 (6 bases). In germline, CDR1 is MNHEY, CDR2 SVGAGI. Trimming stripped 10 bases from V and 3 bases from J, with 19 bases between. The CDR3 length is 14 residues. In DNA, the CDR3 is TGTGCCACCCTCCAATCATCGCGGGACTACGAGCAGTACTTC. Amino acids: CATLQSSRDYEQYF.

The CDR3 sequence is CASSAARHSYNSPLHF. In DNA, the CDR3 is TGTGCCAGCAGCGCGGCCCGACACTCCTATAATTCACCCCTCCACTTT. This chain connects TRBV9 to TRBJ1-6; D gene ambiguous. The germline CDR1 and CDR2 sequences are SGDLS and YYNGEE. V was trimmed by 3 bases and J by 0 bases, leaving 10 bases between them. The CDR3 has 16 amino acids.

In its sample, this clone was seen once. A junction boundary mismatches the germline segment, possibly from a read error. The DNA for the CDR3 is TGTGCCAGCAGCTTGGATCCGAGCGGGTCGAAGGATTTT. Its protein is CASSLDPSGSKDF. The V call is TRBV5-4, the J call TRBJ2-3; possibly TRBD2 for D (6 bases). The CDR3 is 13 residues long. The germline V gene has CDR1 SGHNT and CDR2 YYREEE (reference sequence).

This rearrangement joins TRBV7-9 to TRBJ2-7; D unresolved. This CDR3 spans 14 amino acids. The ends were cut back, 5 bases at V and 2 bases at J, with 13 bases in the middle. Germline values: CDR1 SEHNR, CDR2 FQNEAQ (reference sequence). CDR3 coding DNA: TGTGCCAGCAGCCCCATGCAGATAACCTACGAGCAGTACTTC. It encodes CASSPMQITYEQYF. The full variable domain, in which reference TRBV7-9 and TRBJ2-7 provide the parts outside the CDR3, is DTGVSQNPRHKITKRGQNVTFRCDPISEHNRLYWYRQTLGQGPEFLTYFQNEAQLEKSRLLSDRFSAERPKGSFSTLEIQRTEQGDSAMYLCASSPMQITYEQYFGPGTRLTVT.

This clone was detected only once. The CDR3 nucleotides read TGTGCCACCGCTAGTGGGGTAGTCCCAGAAAAACTGTTTTTT. Translated, it gives CATASGVVPEKLFF. V gene TRBV2 combines with J gene TRBJ1-4; D uncertain. The CDR3 has 14 amino acids. Trimming shortened V by 10 bases and J by 8 bases, and 20 bases separated the two germline ends. Germline CDR1 is SNHLY and CDR2 is FYNNEI. The variable domain in full, completed from reference TRBV2 and TRBJ1-4, reads EPEVTQTPSHQVTQMGQEVILRCVPISNHLYFYWYRQILGQKVEFLVSFYNNEISEKSEIFDDQFSVERPDGSNFTLKIRSTKLEDSAMYFCATASGVVPEKLFFGSGTQLSVL.

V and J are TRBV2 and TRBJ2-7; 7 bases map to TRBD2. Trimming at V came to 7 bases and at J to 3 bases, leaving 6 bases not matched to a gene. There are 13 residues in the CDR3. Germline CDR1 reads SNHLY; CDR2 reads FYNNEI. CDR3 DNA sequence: TGTGCCAGCAAACTGGGGGAGGGCTACGAGCAGTACTTC. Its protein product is CASKLGEGYEQYF.

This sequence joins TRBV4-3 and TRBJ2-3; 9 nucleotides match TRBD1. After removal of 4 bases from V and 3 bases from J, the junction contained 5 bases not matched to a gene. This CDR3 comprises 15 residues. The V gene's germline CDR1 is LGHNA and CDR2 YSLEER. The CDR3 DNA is TGCGCCAGCAGCCCAGACAGGGGGGCAACAGATACGCAGTATTTT. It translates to CASSPDRGATDTQYF.

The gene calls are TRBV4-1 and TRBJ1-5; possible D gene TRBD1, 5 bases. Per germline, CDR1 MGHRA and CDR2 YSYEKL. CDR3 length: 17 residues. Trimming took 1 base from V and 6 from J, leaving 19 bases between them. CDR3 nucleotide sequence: TGCGCCAGCAGCCAAGGGGGCGGGGCCCTAATGAGTCAGCCCCAGCATTTT. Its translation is CASSQGGGALMSQPQHF.

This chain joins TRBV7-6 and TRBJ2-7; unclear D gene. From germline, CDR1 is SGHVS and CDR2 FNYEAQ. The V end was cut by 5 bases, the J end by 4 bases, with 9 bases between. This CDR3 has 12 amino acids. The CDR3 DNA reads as TGTGCCAGCAGCCCAGACACTTACGAGCAGTACTTC. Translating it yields CASSPDTYEQYF. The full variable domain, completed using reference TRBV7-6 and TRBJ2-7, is GAGVSQSPRYKVTKRGQDVALRCDPISGHVSLYWYRQALGQGPEFLTYFNYEAQQDKSGLPNDRFSAERPEGSISTLTIQRTEQRDSAMYRCASSPDTYEQYFGPGTRLTVT.

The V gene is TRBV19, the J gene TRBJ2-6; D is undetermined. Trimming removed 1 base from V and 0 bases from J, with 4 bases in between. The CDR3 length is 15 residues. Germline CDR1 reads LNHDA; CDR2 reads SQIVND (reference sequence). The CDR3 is CASSIASSGANVLTF. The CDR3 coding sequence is TGTGCCAGTAGTATAGCCAGCTCTGGGGCCAACGTCCTGACTTTC.

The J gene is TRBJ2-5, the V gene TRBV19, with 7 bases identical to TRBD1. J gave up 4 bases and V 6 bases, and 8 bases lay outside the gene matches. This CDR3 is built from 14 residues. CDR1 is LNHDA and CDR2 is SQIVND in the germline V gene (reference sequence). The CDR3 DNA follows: TGTGCCAGTAGCTCGACAGGGTCAGGAGAGACCCAGTACTTC. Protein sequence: CASSSTGSGETQYF.

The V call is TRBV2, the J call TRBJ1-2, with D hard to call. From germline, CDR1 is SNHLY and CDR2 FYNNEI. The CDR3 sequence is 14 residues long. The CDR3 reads CAKWRDVEDYGYTF. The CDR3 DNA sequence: TGTGCTAAGTGGAGGGATGTTGAGGACTATGGCTACACCTTC.